Following are 29 T cell receptor beta chains from one sample sequenced in a study of T cells in localized non-small cell lung cancer. The method was immunoSEQ multiplex PCR; TCRdb's version includes in-frame clones alone and lacks a portion of them. This sample has 50,000 to 70,000 clones, with roughly 79% found just once. The sample here was PBMCs, taken before any cancer treatment. Every receptor here comes from a man aged 35 to 69 with stage II lung adenocarcinoma.

This chain links TRBV7-9 with TRBJ2-7; 9 nucleotides align to TRBD1. V dropped 2 bases and J dropped 1; count of bases not matched to a gene: 3. This CDR3 contains 15 residues. Germline V lookup: CDR1 SEHNR, CDR2 FQNEAQ (reference sequence). CDR3 nucleotide sequence: TGTGCCAGCAGCTTATGGGACAGGGAGTCCTACGAGCAGTACTTC. Translated, it gives CASSLWDRESYEQYF.

The J gene is TRBJ2-7, the V gene TRBV10-1; either TRBD1 or TRBD2 may supply D (5 bases each). The CDR3 is made up of 14 amino acids. Germline V gene lookup returns CDR1 WNHNN and CDR2 SYGVQD (reference sequence). The ends were cut back, 9 bases at V and 6 bases at J, with 21 bases in the middle. CDR3 DNA: TGCGCCAGGAACCCGGGGCCATTTTGTGGCGAGCAGTACTTC. This translates into CARNPGPFCGEQYF.

This clone was picked up a small number of times. The rearrangement joins TRBV4-1 to TRBJ2-1; TRBD2 agrees at 10 bases. V shed 0 bases, J shed 2 bases, and the junction held 4 bases outside the gene matches. CDR3 length: 17 residues. Germline V CDR1 and CDR2: MGHRA, YSYEKL. The CDR3 sequence: CASSQDPSGSPYNEQFF. CDR3 nucleotides: TGCGCCAGCAGCCAAGATCCTAGCGGGAGCCCCTACAATGAGCAGTTCTTC.

This clone was counted a single time. The V and J genes are TRBV7-9 and TRBJ1-1; a weak D match, TRBD1 (6 bases). V shed 10 bases and J shed 1 base, with 10 bases lying between them. From germline, CDR1 is SEHNR and CDR2 FQNEAQ (reference sequence). The CDR3 length is 12 residues. This chain's CDR3 is CATGHQNTEAFF. The CDR3 coding sequence is TGTGCCACGGGACACCAGAACACTGAAGCTTTCTTT.

The V gene is TRBV30, the J gene TRBJ1-1; 8 bases agree with TRBD1. The junction had 8 bases not matched to a gene; V was cut back by 3 bases and J by 5 bases. The germline V gene encodes CDR1 GTSNPN and CDR2 SVGIG (reference sequence). This CDR3 spans 14 amino acids. The CDR3: CAWSAGGIRTEAFF. The CDR3 coding sequence is TGTGCCTGGAGCGCAGGGGGCATAAGGACTGAAGCTTTCTTT.

The V and J genes are TRBV30 and TRBJ2-1; D gene unclear. Trimming pared 3 bases from V and 8 bases from J, leaving 8 bases between. This CDR3 is 11 amino acids long. Germline V gives CDR1 GTSNPN, CDR2 SVGIG (reference sequence). Here the CDR3 reads CAWRVWDEQFF. The CDR3 DNA reads TGTGCCTGGAGGGTCTGGGATGAGCAGTTCTTC. Variable domain in full (rest from reference TRBV30 and TRBJ2-1): SQTIHQWPATLVQPVGSPLSLECTVEGTSNPNLYWYRQAAGRGLQLLFYSVGIGQISSEVPQNLSASRPQDRQFILSSKKLLLSDSGFYLCAWRVWDEQFFGPGTRLTVL.

This sequence joins TRBV4-3 and TRBJ2-3; 9 bases align to TRBD2. The trim removed 0 bases at V and 8 bases at J, leaving 6 bases unmatched. CDR1 and CDR2 (germline): LGHNA, YSLEER. The CDR3 consists of 15 residues. CDR3 bases: TGCGCCAGCAGCCAAGAGGGTAGCGGGAGTGGTACGCAGTATTTT. This translates into CASSQEGSGSGTQYF.

This clone was observed once. The chain joins TRBV6-5 to TRBJ2-7, with D hard to call. Germline CDR1 and CDR2: MNHEY and SVGAGI. The CDR3 totals 12 residues. V lost 10 bases, J lost 0 bases, and 10 bases lay in between. CDR3 nucleotide sequence: TGTGCCAACTTACAGAGCTCCTACGAGCAGTACTTC. The encoded protein is CANLQSSYEQYF.

The gene calls are TRBV13 and TRBJ2-1; the D gene is possibly TRBD2 (5 bases). The V end was cut by 3 bases, the J end by 0 bases, with 9 bases between. The CDR3 contains 15 residues. The germline gives CDR1 PRHDT, CDR2 FYEKMQ (reference sequence). CDR3 in amino acids: CASSLQGSSYNEQFF. The CDR3 nucleotides read TGTGCCAGCAGCTTGCAAGGGAGCTCCTACAATGAGCAGTTCTTC.

J is TRBJ1-4 and V is TRBV7-9, with a possible D match to TRBD1 (5 bases). Germline values: CDR1 SEHNR, CDR2 FQNEAQ (reference sequence). The CDR3 runs to 15 residues. Trimming pared 5 bases from V and 1 base from J, leaving 11 bases between. Here the CDR3 DNA reads TGTGCCAGCAGCCAAATGGGGGAAACTAATGAAAAACTGTTTTTT. It is translated as CASSQMGETNEKLFF. Together with reference TRBV7-9 and TRBJ1-4, the CDR3 gives the full variable domain: DTGVSQNPRHKITKRGQNVTFRCDPISEHNRLYWYRQTLGQGPEFLTYFQNEAQLEKSRLLSDRFSAERPKGSFSTLEIQRTEQGDSAMYLCASSQMGETNEKLFFGSGTQLSVL.

The rearrangement links TRBV7-2 to TRBJ2-5, with 10 positions matching TRBD2. CDR3 length equals 14 residues. Trimming took 2 bases from V and 5 from J; bases not matched to a gene: 2. Germline CDR1 is SGHTA and CDR2 is FQGNSA. The CDR3 loop is CASSLLAGVETQYF. The CDR3 DNA follows: TGTGCCAGCAGCTTACTAGCGGGAGTTGAGACCCAGTACTTC.

This clone was picked up a small number of times. The V call is TRBV11-3, the J call TRBJ2-1; D is unresolved. Trimming took 3 bases from V and 0 from J, leaving 9 bases between them. CDR1 is SGHNT, CDR2 YENEEA, per germline. This CDR3 region has 15 residues. For the CDR3, the DNA is TGTGCCAGCAGCTTTCGGGTTAGCTCCTACAATGAGCAGTTCTTC. This sequence encodes CASSFRVSSYNEQFF.

The V and J genes are TRBV5-4 and TRBJ2-5; either TRBD1 or TRBD2 may fit D (5 bases each). Trimming pared 4 bases from V and 5 bases from J, leaving 18 bases between. Germline assignment: CDR1 SGHNT and CDR2 YYREEE (reference sequence). The CDR3 length is 15 residues. The CDR3 sequence is CASSKTTGGGETQYF. The CDR3, as DNA: TGTGCCAGCAGCAAGACCACAGGCGGCGGGGAGACCCAGTACTTC.

V usage is TRBV10-2 and J usage is TRBJ2-5; no firm D call. Germline-derived CDR1 and CDR2 are WSHSY and SAAADI. V was trimmed by 2 bases and J by 5 bases, leaving 3 bases between them. This CDR3 has 11 residues. In DNA, the CDR3 is TGCGCCAGCAGTGAGCGGGAGACCCAGTACTTC. Encoded protein: CASSERETQYF.

This clone was seen only a few times. The junction does not match germline at one end; this may be a read error. This chain links TRBV7-7 with TRBJ2-1; tentative D call: TRBD2 (6 bases). The CDR3 length is 14 residues. CDR1 and CDR2 from the germline V gene are SSHAT and FNYEAQ (reference sequence). The CDR3 bases are TGTGCTAGCAGCCGGGACTCGGGTGGTAATGAGCAGTTCTTC. As protein: CASSRDSGGNEQFF.

The chain has TRBV4-1 and TRBJ1-3, with D possibly being TRBD1 (6 bases). The CDR3 consists of 15 residues. Germline assignment: CDR1 MGHRA and CDR2 YSYEKL. The V and J ends lost 0 bases and 3 bases respectively, with 9 bases between them. The CDR3 DNA sequence: TGCGCCAGCAGCCAAGATGCCAGGGGTGGAAACACCATATATTTT. Amino acids: CASSQDARGGNTIYF.

The rearrangement joins TRBV5-1 to TRBJ1-4, with 7 bases identical to TRBD1. The CDR3 runs 14 residues. J was trimmed by 8 bases and V by 4 bases; bases with no gene match: 8. The germline V gene encodes CDR1 SGHRS and CDR2 YFSETQ. CDR3 nucleotides: TGCGCCAGCAGCCGAAGGGACAGTAACGAAAAACTGTTTTTT. This translates into CASSRRDSNEKLFF.

This clone is medium-sized by share. This chain links TRBV19 with TRBJ1-3; D is unresolved. The germline V and J ends were trimmed by 8 bases and 0 bases, with 11 bases remaining between them. The CDR3 is 14 amino acids. The V gene's germline CDR1 is LNHDA and CDR2 SQIVND (reference sequence). CDR3 nucleotide sequence: TGTGCCAGTGTGTCGGCGCTCTCTGGAAACACCATATATTTT. It encodes CASVSALSGNTIYF.

The rearrangement joins TRBV4-1 to TRBJ2-1, with 13 bases lining up with TRBD2. The V gene end was trimmed by 3 bases and the J gene end by 6 bases; junction bases not matched to a gene: 8. The germline gives CDR1 MGHRA, CDR2 YSYEKL. This CDR3 is built from 17 residues. CDR3 DNA sequence: TGCGCCAGCAGCCAGGTCGCGGGACTAGCGGGGCGCAATGAGCAGTTCTTC. Protein: CASSQVAGLAGRNEQFF.

The chain is built from TRBV7-2 and TRBJ2-2; tentatively, D is TRBD2 (5 bases). Between the trimmed V and J ends, which lost 5 bases and 6 bases, there was a span of 10 bases. Germline lookup yields CDR1 SGHTA and CDR2 FQGNSA. The CDR3 has 13 amino acids. CDR3 sequence reads: CASSPRVSGELFF. The CDR3 nucleotides are TGTGCCAGCAGCCCGAGGGTGTCCGGGGAGCTGTTTTTT.

The gene calls are TRBV25-1 and TRBJ2-2; 9 nucleotides line up with TRBD1. V shed 1 base, J shed 0 bases, and the junction held 3 bases outside the gene matches. There are 17 residues in the CDR3. The germline gives CDR1 MGHDK, CDR2 SYGVNS. The CDR3 nucleotides are TGTGCCAGCAGTGAATCCCGACAGGGGGCGAACACCGGGGAGCTGTTTTTT. This codes for CASSESRQGANTGELFF.

V gene TRBV28 combines with J gene TRBJ2-3; no definite D call. This CDR3 is 12 amino acids long. Germline CDR1 and CDR2: MDHEN and SYDVKM. V lost 8 bases and J lost 0, with 6 bases in between. The CDR3 sequence: CASESSTDTQYF. DNA of the CDR3: TGTGCCAGCGAGTCTAGCACAGATACGCAGTATTTT. The full variable domain, completed using reference TRBV28 and TRBJ2-3, is DVKVTQSSRYLVKRTGEKVFLECVQDMDHENMFWYRQDPGLGLRLIYFSYDVKMKEKGDIPEGYSVSREKKERFSLILESASTNQTSMYLCASESSTDTQYFGPGTRLTVL.

The chain joins TRBV5-6 to TRBJ2-1, with a possible D match to TRBD2 (6 bases). Germline CDR1 reads SGHDT; CDR2 reads YYEEEE. CDR3 length equals 14 residues. V lost 4 bases, J lost 4 bases, and 12 bases lay in between. CDR3 sequence: CASSKLSGYNEQFF. In DNA form, the CDR3 reads TGTGCCAGCAGCAAACTTAGCGGTTACAATGAGCAGTTCTTC.

This clone was recorded only once. This sequence joins TRBV4-3 and TRBJ2-3, with D unclear. Trimming pared 0 bases from V and 4 bases from J, leaving 8 bases between. Germline V gene sequence: CDR1 LGHNA, CDR2 YSLEER. This CDR3 is 14 amino acids long. The CDR3 spells CASSQEGPPDTQYF. The CDR3 DNA follows: TGCGCCAGCAGCCAAGAAGGGCCCCCAGATACGCAGTATTTT.

This chain uses TRBV10-3 with TRBJ2-3; TRBD2 matches 9 bases. The CDR3 runs 14 residues. Per germline, CDR1 ENHRY and CDR2 SYGVKD. Trimming removed 7 bases from V and 3 bases from J; junction bases left unmatched: 5. Written as DNA, the CDR3 is TGTGCCATCAAGCGGACTAGCGATACAGATACGCAGTATTTT. Encoded protein: CAIKRTSDTDTQYF.

This chain links TRBV19 with TRBJ2-1, with 14 bases fitting TRBD2. The CDR3 loop spans 15 amino acids. With 4 bases clipped from V and 7 bases from J, the junction kept 3 bases outside the gene matches. Per the germline V gene, CDR1 is LNHDA and CDR2 is SQIVND (reference sequence). The DNA of the CDR3 is TGTGCCAGTAGTACCGGGACTAGCGGGAGAAATGAGCAGTTCTTC. Protein sequence: CASSTGTSGRNEQFF.

V gene TRBV10-3 combines with J gene TRBJ1-5; tentatively, D is TRBD1 (6 bases). This CDR3 spans 14 amino acids. Trimming took 3 bases from V and 7 from J, leaving 13 bases between them. Germline lookup yields CDR1 ENHRY and CDR2 SYGVKD. Written as DNA, the CDR3 is TGTGCCATCAGTGAAGGACAGCCAACACAGCCCCAGCATTTT. Translation: CAISEGQPTQPQHF.

This rearrangement joins TRBV5-6 to TRBJ2-7; tentatively, D is TRBD1 (5 bases). Trimming pared 0 bases from V and 5 bases from J, leaving 9 bases between. The CDR3 loop spans 13 amino acids. CDR1 and CDR2 from the germline V gene are SGHDT and YYEEEE. DNA for the CDR3: TGTGCCAGCAGCTTGGCCGACAGTGACGAGCAGTACTTC. It encodes CASSLADSDEQYF.

V usage is TRBV4-2 and J usage is TRBJ2-5, with 10 bases identical to TRBD2. From germline, CDR1 is LGHNA and CDR2 YNFKEQ. The CDR3 spans 18 residues. Trimming cost V 4 bases and J 5 bases; bases outside gene matches: 16. CDR3 coding DNA: TGTGCCAGCAGCCCAAGAAGGTATCTAGCGGGAGCTTCGGAGACCCAGTACTTC. Translating it yields CASSPRRYLAGASETQYF.